The present T cell receptor beta chain was sequenced within a study of technical replicates of blood from a handful of donors. Libraries were prepared by immunoSEQ multiplex PCR; TCRdb keeps only in-frame clonotypes and omits some of them. This sample has more than 75,000 clones, with about 94% found just once. CDR3 length equals 19 residues. J was trimmed by 5 bases and V by 3 bases; bases with no gene match: 19. Germline CDR1 SGHTA, CDR2 FQGNSA. The chain couples TRBV7-2 to TRBJ2-5, with TRBD1 matching 9 bases. Sequencing input: T cells isolated from PBMCs. The TCR sequence derives from a human donor in good health. CDR3 DNA: TGTGCCAGCAGCTTGCGGGACAGGGTGACCGGGACTCATCCGGAGACCCAGTACTTC. Residues: CASSLRDRVTGTHPETQYF.